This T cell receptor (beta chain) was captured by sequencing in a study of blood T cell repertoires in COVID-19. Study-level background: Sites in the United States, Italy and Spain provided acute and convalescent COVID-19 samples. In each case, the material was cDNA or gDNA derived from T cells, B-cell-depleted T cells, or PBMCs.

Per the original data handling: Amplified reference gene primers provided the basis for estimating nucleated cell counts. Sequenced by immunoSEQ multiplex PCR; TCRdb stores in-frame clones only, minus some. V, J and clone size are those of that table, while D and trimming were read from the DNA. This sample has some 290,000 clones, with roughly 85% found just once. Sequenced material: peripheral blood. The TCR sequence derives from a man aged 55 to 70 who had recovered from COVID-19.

CDR3 bases: TGCGCCAGCAGCTTACGGACTAGCGGGAGAACGACTTTTGAGCAGTTCTTC. Its protein product is CASSLRTSGRTTFEQFF. The rearrangement uses TRBV5-1 and TRBJ2-1; the match to TRBD2 covers 13 bases. V was pared by 2 bases and J by 9 bases, with 11 bases of the junction left unmatched. The germline gives CDR1 SGHRS, CDR2 YFSETQ. The length of the CDR3 is 17 residues.